This TCR beta chain was captured in a study of blood T cell repertoires in COVID-19. As for the study in general: Acute-phase and convalescent COVID-19 samples originated in the United States, Italy and Spain. In each case, the material was cDNA or gDNA derived from T cells, B-cell-depleted T cells, or PBMCs.

This clone was detected a few times. Per the germline V gene, CDR1 is MNHEY and CDR2 is SVGAGI. Trimming stripped 6 bases from V and 0 bases from J, with 10 bases between. This CDR3 comprises 14 residues. Authors' data handling: Reference gene primer amplification in the assay estimated nucleated cell counts. The method was immunoSEQ multiplex PCR; TCRdb's version includes in-frame clones alone and lacks a portion of them. V, J and clone size reflect that table, while D and trimming were determined from the DNA. The table records about 72,000 clones, around 83% of them present only once. Specimen: peripheral blood. This sequence joins TRBV6-5 and TRBJ2-3; unclear D gene. The clonotype originates from a woman older than 75 with active or convalescent COVID-19. CDR3 protein: CASRSRPSTDTQYF. The CDR3 DNA is TGTGCCAGCAGGAGCAGGCCTAGCACAGATACGCAGTATTTT.